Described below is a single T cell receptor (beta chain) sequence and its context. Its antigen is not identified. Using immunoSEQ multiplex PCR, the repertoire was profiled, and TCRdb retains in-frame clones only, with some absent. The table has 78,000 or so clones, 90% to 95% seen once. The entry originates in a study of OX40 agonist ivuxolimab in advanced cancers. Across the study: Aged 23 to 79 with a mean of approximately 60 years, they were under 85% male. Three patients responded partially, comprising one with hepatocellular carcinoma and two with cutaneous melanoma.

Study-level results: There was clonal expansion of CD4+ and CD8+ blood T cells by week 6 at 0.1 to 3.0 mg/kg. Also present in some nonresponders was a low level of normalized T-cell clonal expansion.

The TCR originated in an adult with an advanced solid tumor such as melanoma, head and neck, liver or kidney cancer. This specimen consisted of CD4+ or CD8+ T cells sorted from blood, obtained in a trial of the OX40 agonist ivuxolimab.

CDR3 loop: CASNEYFGQANSGANVLTF. DNA of the CDR3: TGTGCCAGCAACGAATATTTCGGACAGGCAAACTCTGGGGCCAACGTCCTGACTTTC. The chain uses TRBV7-8 and TRBJ2-6; 7 bases are shared with TRBD1. Germline V lookup: CDR1 SGHVS, CDR2 FQNEAQ. The CDR3 length is 19 residues. J was trimmed by 0 bases and V by 7 bases; bases with no gene match: 15.